The following is a TCR beta chain sequence with its context. This record comes from a study of control samples from healthy donors and cancer patients. Sequencing used immunoSEQ multiplex PCR; TCRdb keeps in-frame clones, though not all of them. The table lists 100,000 to 120,000 clones, roughly 90% of them singletons. Trimming took 7 bases from V and 9 from J, leaving 14 bases between them. CDR3 length: 12 residues. This receptor was identified in an older woman with lung cancer. Sequencing input: PBMCs. This rearrangement joins TRBV12-3 or TRBV12-4 to TRBJ2-3, with D perhaps being TRBD1 or TRBD2 (7 bases each). The CDR3 sequence: CASISRGGTQYF. CDR3 nucleotide sequence: TGTGCCAGCATTTCCAGGGGGGGAACGCAGTATTTT.